These 25 T cell receptor beta chains were sequenced from one sample in a study of early T cells in non-severe SARS-CoV-2 infection. TCRdb passed the 5' RACE reads through MiXCR, listing each CDR3 protein once. This repertoire shows about 80,000 distinct CDR3 sequences, more than 4% found once; its top ten account for around 6.6%. The sample was whole blood, taken at baseline. Receptors originate from an adult who was a healthcare worker with PCR-confirmed SARS-CoV-2 infection or an uninfected control (not recorded which).

This clonotype was observed a few times. The chain employs TRBV2 and TRBJ1-1; D perhaps matches TRBD1 (5 bases). Trimming removed 4 bases at V and 4 bases at J, with 13 bases between. CDR3 length: 14 residues. The V gene's germline CDR1 is SNHLY and CDR2 FYNNEI. The CDR3 nucleotides are TGTGCCAGCAGTGCTGGGACCGGGGGCACTGAAGCTTTCTTT. It translates to CASSAGTGGTEAFF.

This clonotype was observed many times. CDR3 region: CSASGGLSSYEQYF. CDR3 in DNA: TGCAGTGCTAGCGGGGGTCTGAGCTCCTACGAGCAGTACTTC. The chain carries TRBV20-1 and TRBJ2-7; D is perhaps TRBD2 (6 bases). Germline CDR1 and CDR2: DFQATT and SNEGSKA (reference sequence). V was pared by 3 bases and J by 0 bases, with 12 bases between. The CDR3 has 14 amino acids.

There are many counts of this clonotype. The chain employs TRBV20-1 and TRBJ2-5; D is ambiguous. Germline V gene lookup returns CDR1 DFQATT and CDR2 SNEGSKA (reference sequence). This CDR3 has 13 residues. Trimming took off 1 base at V and 1 base at J, with 7 bases between the two ends. The CDR3 sequence: CSARVPGQETQYF. The CDR3 coding sequence is TGCAGTGCTAGAGTTCCAGGCCAAGAGACCCAGTACTTC.

The sample holds a few counts of this clonotype. The CDR3 sequence: CASRLFGLSPYEQYF. The CDR3 DNA follows: TGTGCAAGTCGCTTATTCGGACTGTCCCCCTACGAGCAGTACTTC. V and J are TRBV12-2 and TRBJ2-7; whether TRBD1, the table's D call, matches the DNA was not checked. TRBV12-2 is designated a pseudogene. The CDR3 has 15 amino acids.

This clonotype has ten or more counts. The chain uses TRBV15 and TRBJ1-1; a weak D match, TRBD1 (6 bases). The germline gives CDR1 LNHNV, CDR2 YYDKDF (reference sequence). Trimming stripped 0 bases from V and 1 base from J, with 9 bases between. The length of the CDR3 is 15 residues. CDR3 bases: TGTGCCACCAGCAGAGACAGGGGAAGGAACACTGAAGCTTTCTTT. Protein: CATSRDRGRNTEAFF.

This clonotype appeared a few times. The genes are TRBV20-1 and TRBJ2-7; D possibly uses TRBD1 or TRBD2 (6 bases each). Deletions cut 7 bases from V and 2 bases from J, with 27 bases between. This CDR3 has 17 amino acids. Germline lookup yields CDR1 DFQATT and CDR2 SNEGSKA (reference sequence). CDR3 in amino acids: CSGGSRTGRNPPYEQYF. Written as DNA, the CDR3 is TGCAGTGGCGGCAGCCGTACAGGGAGGAACCCACCCTACGAGCAGTACTTC.

A few counts support this clonotype. The rearrangement links TRBV4-1 to TRBJ1-3; D call uncertain. Trimming stripped 6 bases from V and 3 bases from J, with 9 bases between. The germline V gene has CDR1 MGHRA and CDR2 YSYEKL. The CDR3 runs 13 residues. The CDR3 DNA follows: TGCGCCAGCAGTAAGGGTGATGGAAACACCATATATTTT. This gives the protein CASSKGDGNTIYF.

This clonotype was observed at least ten times. The genes are TRBV12-3 or TRBV12-4 and TRBJ2-1; 10 bases map to TRBD2. The CDR3 covers 15 residues. V shed 1 base and J 9 bases; nucleotides not matched to a gene: 6. Here the CDR3 reads CASSLGSSGSTEQFF. The DNA of the CDR3 is TGTGCCAGCAGTTTAGGTTCTAGCGGGAGTACTGAGCAGTTCTTC.

This clonotype turned up a few times. This chain connects TRBV10-3 to TRBJ2-5, with 12 bases matching TRBD2. This CDR3 is built from 15 residues. With V trimmed by 6 bases and J by 1 base, 3 bases remained unmatched. CDR1 and CDR2 (germline): ENHRY, SYGVKD. CDR3 protein: CAISGLAGPQETQYF. CDR3 nucleotides: TGTGCCATCAGCGGACTAGCGGGACCCCAAGAGACCCAGTACTTC.

This clonotype was seen many times. This chain uses TRBV7-9 with TRBJ2-2, with a possible D match to TRBD2 (5 bases). The V end was cut by 0 bases, the J end by 7 bases, with 9 bases between. This CDR3 is built from 14 residues. Germline-derived CDR1 and CDR2 are SEHNR and FQNEAQ (reference sequence). CDR3 DNA: TGTGCCAGCAGCTTAGCGGGAGCCGTCGGGGAGCTGTTTTTT. Amino acids: CASSLAGAVGELFF.

This clonotype was seen at least ten times. The chain links TRBV6-5 to TRBJ1-6, with 8 bases fitting TRBD1. This CDR3 has 16 amino acids. The junction had 6 bases not matched to a gene; V was cut back by 7 bases and J by 1 base. CDR1 is MNHEY and CDR2 is SVGAGI in the germline V gene. CDR3 coding DNA: TGTGCCAGCACCAAAGACAGGGGATCCTATAATTCACCCCTCCACTTT. It codes for CASTKDRGSYNSPLHF.

This clonotype was picked up many times. The CDR3 reads CSARDGEKSSGDTQYF. Here the CDR3 DNA reads TGCAGTGCTAGAGATGGGGAGAAATCGTCTGGAGATACGCAGTATTTT. The gene calls are TRBV20-1 and TRBJ2-3; tentatively, D is TRBD2 (5 bases). Trimming pared 0 bases from V and 5 bases from J, leaving 18 bases between. There are 16 residues in the CDR3. CDR1 and CDR2 (germline): DFQATT, SNEGSKA (reference sequence).

This clonotype occurred many times. The chain uses TRBV7-9 and TRBJ2-1; perhaps TRBD2 as D (5 bases). The V end was cut by 1 base, the J end by 10 bases, with 14 bases between. The CDR3 totals 14 residues. Germline assignment: CDR1 SEHNR and CDR2 FQNEAQ (reference sequence). The CDR3 region is CASSLVLSVREQFF. CDR3 DNA sequence: TGTGCCAGCAGCTTAGTGCTTAGCGTCAGAGAGCAGTTCTTC.

This clonotype was seen repeatedly, ten times or more. The chain links TRBV4-1 to TRBJ1-4; no definite D call. CDR1 and CDR2 (germline): MGHRA, YSYEKL. The CDR3 is made up of 17 amino acids. V was clipped by 1 base and J by 0 bases, with 12 bases between them. CDR3 DNA: TGCGCCAGCAGCCAAGTTTTACGGGCAGCAACTAATGAAAAACTGTTTTTT. Its translation is CASSQVLRAATNEKLFF.

This clonotype was seen at least ten times. This chain uses TRBV29-1 with TRBJ1-2; D is ambiguous. Deletions cut 1 base from V and 4 bases from J, with 10 bases between. The CDR3 has 13 residues. In germline, CDR1 is SQVTM, CDR2 ANQGSEA. CDR3 residues: CSVEGWQSYGYTF. CDR3 DNA: TGCAGCGTTGAAGGGTGGCAGTCCTATGGCTACACCTTC.

This clonotype was counted ten times or more. The V call is TRBV11-3, the J call TRBJ2-1; the match to TRBD2 covers 9 bases. The germline V gene has CDR1 SGHNT and CDR2 YENEEA. This CDR3 spans 15 amino acids. J gave up 4 bases and V 1 base, and 2 bases lay outside the gene matches. This CDR3 reads CASSLGLADYNEQFF. CDR3 nucleotide sequence: TGTGCCAGCAGCTTAGGACTAGCGGATTACAATGAGCAGTTCTTC.

V gene TRBV2 combines with J gene TRBJ2-4; perhaps TRBD2 as D (6 bases). Trimming took off 6 bases at V and 2 bases at J, with 14 bases between the two ends. The CDR3 totals 15 residues. CDR1 SNHLY and CDR2 FYNNEI come from the germline V gene. The CDR3: CASRRDATSKNIQYF. CDR3 DNA sequence: TGTGCCAGCAGGCGGGACGCGACTTCCAAAAACATTCAGTACTTC. Supplemented by reference TRBV2 and TRBJ2-4, the full variable domain reads EPEVTQTPSHQVTQMGQEVILRCVPISNHLYFYWYRQILGQKVEFLVSFYNNEISEKSEIFDDQFSVERPDGSNFTLKIRSTKLEDSAMYFCASRRDATSKNIQYFGAGTRLSVL.

This clonotype was picked up a small number of times. The rearrangement links TRBV9 to TRBJ1-1; TRBD1 matches at 7 bases. The CDR3 is 14 residues long. The V gene's germline CDR1 is SGDLS and CDR2 YYNGEE. The J segment lost 0 bases and the V segment lost 2 bases, leaving 1 base of the junction unmatched. DNA for the CDR3: TGTGCCAGCAGCGTGGGACAGTTGAACACTGAAGCTTTCTTT. Protein product: CASSVGQLNTEAFF.

This sequence joins TRBV5-1 and TRBJ1-1; D unclear. Germline lookup yields CDR1 SGHRS and CDR2 YFSETQ. The germline V and J ends were trimmed by 0 bases and 2 bases, with 11 bases remaining between them. The CDR3 length is 15 residues. CDR3 DNA: TGCGCCAGCAGCTTGGCGGCCAACCGCAACACTGAAGCTTTCTTT. Translated, it gives CASSLAANRNTEAFF.

The table lists this clonotype with many counts. This chain connects TRBV4-1 to TRBJ2-7, with TRBD1 identical over 10 bases. This CDR3 has 13 amino acids. CDR1 and CDR2 (germline): MGHRA, YSYEKL. With 4 bases clipped from V and 7 bases from J, the junction kept 4 bases outside the gene matches. CDR3 in DNA: TGCGCCAGCAGCCCGGGGACAGGGGTTGAGCAGTACTTC. Protein sequence: CASSPGTGVEQYF.

This clonotype was seen at least ten times. The rearrangement uses TRBV7-6 and TRBJ2-7; TRBD1 is a possible D gene (5 bases). In germline, CDR1 is SGHVS, CDR2 FNYEAQ. The CDR3 loop spans 15 amino acids. Trimming cost V 2 bases and J 3 bases, with 14 bases left between them. In DNA form, the CDR3 reads TGTGCCAGCAGCTTATCTACAGGTGGTTACTACGAGCAGTACTTC. Translated, it gives CASSLSTGGYYEQYF.

The CDR3 loop reads CASSLSDSRAYEQYF. The CDR3 DNA reads as TGTGCCAGCAGCCTCTCCGACTCGCGTGCCTACGAGCAGTACTTC. The chain recombines TRBV3-1 with TRBJ2-7; no clear D gene. The V and J ends lost 4 bases and 2 bases respectively, with 15 bases between them. The CDR3 has 15 residues. Germline CDR1 LGHDT, CDR2 YNNKEL (reference sequence).

The rearrangement links TRBV6-5 to TRBJ2-1; perhaps TRBD2 as D (7 bases). The V gene lost 5 bases and the J gene lost 4 bases, with 18 bases spanning the gap. The CDR3 totals 16 residues. Germline lookup yields CDR1 MNHEY and CDR2 SVGAGI. CDR3 DNA sequence: TGTGCCAGCAGTCCCGGTTGGGGGCGGGGGTACAATGAGCAGTTCTTC. Its translation is CASSPGWGRGYNEQFF.

This clonotype appeared many times. The CDR3 spells CARSSYNEQFF. The CDR3 region has the DNA TGCGCCAGGAGCTCCTACAATGAGCAGTTCTTC. The rearrangement uses TRBV20-1 and TRBJ2-1, with D unresolved. Germline V gene data show CDR1 as DFQATT and CDR2 as SNEGSKA (reference sequence). The CDR3 sequence is 11 residues long.

This clonotype appeared a few times. The chain links TRBV7-6 to TRBJ2-7, with D perhaps TRBD2 (6 bases). The CDR3 totals 14 residues. V was cut by 3 bases and J by 0 bases, with 9 bases left in between. Germline V gene sequence: CDR1 SGHVS, CDR2 FNYEAQ. CDR3 loop: CASSLDGSSYEQYF. The CDR3 DNA reads as TGTGCCAGCAGCTTGGACGGGAGCTCCTACGAGCAGTACTTC. The full variable domain, completed using reference TRBV7-6 and TRBJ2-7, is GAGVSQSPRYKVTKRGQDVALRCDPISGHVSLYWYRQALGQGPEFLTYFNYEAQQDKSGLPNDRFSAERPEGSISTLTIQRTEQRDSAMYRCASSLDGSSYEQYFGPGTRLTVT.